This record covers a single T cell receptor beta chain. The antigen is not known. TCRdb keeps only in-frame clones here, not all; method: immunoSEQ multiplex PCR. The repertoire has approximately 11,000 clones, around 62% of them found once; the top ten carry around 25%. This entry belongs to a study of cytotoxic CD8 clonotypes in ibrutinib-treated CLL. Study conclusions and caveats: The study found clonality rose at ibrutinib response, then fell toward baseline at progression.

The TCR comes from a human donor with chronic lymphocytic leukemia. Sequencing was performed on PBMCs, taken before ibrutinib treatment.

The CDR3 protein is CASSHPGQATAQYF. The CDR3 nucleotides are TGCGCCAGCAGCCACCCGGGACAGGCCACGGCGCAGTACTTC. The genes are TRBV4-1 and TRBJ2-7; 8 nucleotides align to TRBD1. Germline trimming cut 3 bases from V and 9 bases from J; bases unmatched to any gene: 10. The CDR3 loop spans 14 amino acids. Germline V CDR1 and CDR2: MGHRA, YSYEKL.